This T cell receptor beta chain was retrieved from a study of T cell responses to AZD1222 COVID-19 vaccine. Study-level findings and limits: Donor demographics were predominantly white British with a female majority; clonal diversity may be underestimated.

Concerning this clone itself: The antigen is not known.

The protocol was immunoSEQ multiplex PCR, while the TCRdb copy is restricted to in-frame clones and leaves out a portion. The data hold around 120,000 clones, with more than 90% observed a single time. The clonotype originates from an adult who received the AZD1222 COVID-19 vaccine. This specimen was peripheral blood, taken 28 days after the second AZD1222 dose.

CDR3: CATSRGIQYGYTF. The CDR3 DNA is TGTGCCACCAGCAGAGGGATACAATATGGCTACACCTTC. V and J are TRBV15 and TRBJ1-2; D remains ambiguous. This CDR3 has 13 amino acids. Per the germline V gene, CDR1 is LNHNV and CDR2 is YYDKDF (reference sequence). Trimming stripped 1 base from V and 5 bases from J, with 8 bases between.